This passage covers 28 T cell receptor beta chains from one sample sequenced in a study of response to subunit inactivated influenza vaccine. From the RT-PCR reads, TCRdb called clonotypes with MiXCR, one entry per CDR3 protein. Here the sample spans 650,000 to 850,000 distinct CDR3 sequences, over 11% being singletons. The material sequenced was PBMCs from blood, taken approximately 15 days before vaccination. The receptors here all came from a man aged 50 to 59 who received an inactivated influenza vaccine.

Worth noting for this clonotype: No conserved phenylalanine or tryptophan is present at the end of the CDR3, so a read error is the likely explanation. The DNA is omitted, as the CDR3 cannot be located on it reliably, and the CDR3 follows TCRdb's listing. The V and J genes are TRBV10-3 and TRBJ1-2; TRBD1, the table's D call, lacks a check against the DNA. The V gene's germline CDR1 is ENHRY and CDR2 SYGVKD. The CDR3 is made up of 14 amino acids, end residues included. The CDR3 is CAISAAGERGASTL.

The rearrangement uses TRBV28 and TRBJ1-2; 7 bases align to TRBD1. The junction had 7 bases not matched to a gene; V was cut back by 4 bases and J by 5 bases. Germline lookup yields CDR1 MDHEN and CDR2 SYDVKM. This CDR3 comprises 14 residues. As DNA, the CDR3 is TGTGCCAGCAGTTCGCCGGGACAGAGATATGGCTACACCTTC. It encodes CASSSPGQRYGYTF.

This chain connects TRBV11-2 to TRBJ1-1; D may be TRBD1 (6 bases). V shed 1 base and J shed 4 bases, with 16 bases lying between them. The germline gives CDR1 SGHAT, CDR2 FQNNGV. CDR3 length equals 16 residues. The DNA of the CDR3 is TGTGCCAGCAGCTTAGGGGTTTACAGGGTGGCCACTGAAGCTTTCTTT. It is translated as CASSLGVYRVATEAFF.

CDR3 DNA: TGCAGTGCTGCCGGGACCCGCCGCGAGCAGTACTTC. Protein sequence: CSAAGTRREQYF. The genes are TRBV20-1 and TRBJ2-7; tentatively, D is TRBD1 or TRBD2 (5 bases each). V was cut by 5 bases and J by 6 bases, with 14 bases left in between. This CDR3 region has 12 residues. CDR1 DFQATT and CDR2 SNEGSKA come from the germline V gene (reference sequence).

This clonotype was detected only a few times. J is TRBJ2-5 and V is TRBV20-1; D could derive from TRBD1 or TRBD2 (5 bases each). The V gene lost 5 bases and the J gene lost 1 base, with 14 bases spanning the gap. This CDR3 is 14 amino acids long. CDR1 and CDR2 from the germline V gene are DFQATT and SNEGSKA (reference sequence). CDR3 amino acids: CSASPGPPQETQYF. The CDR3 nucleotides read TGCAGTGCTTCCCCGGGACCCCCCCAAGAGACCCAGTACTTC.

J is TRBJ2-1 and V is TRBV10-3; D unclear. Germline V gene data show CDR1 as ENHRY and CDR2 as SYGVKD. The V end lost 6 bases, the J end lost 9 bases, and 9 bases lay between the germline ends. The CDR3 consists of 11 residues. The CDR3 nucleotides are TGTGCCATCAGCGAAAGTTTTGAGCAGTTCTTC. Encoded protein: CAISESFEQFF.

This chain connects TRBV7-9 to TRBJ1-2; D possibly corresponds to TRBD1 (5 bases). Germline V gene data show CDR1 as SEHNR and CDR2 as FQNEAQ (reference sequence). This CDR3 comprises 13 residues. V lost 1 base to trimming and J lost 8 bases, with 11 bases between them. The CDR3 region is CASSLVAGQGYTF. The CDR3 bases are TGTGCCAGCAGCTTAGTCGCGGGGCAGGGCTACACCTTC.

This sequence joins TRBV20-1 and TRBJ2-3; D gene ambiguous. V was clipped by 3 bases and J by 0 bases, with 19 bases between them. This CDR3 has 17 amino acids. Germline V CDR1 and CDR2: DFQATT, SNEGSKA (reference sequence). The CDR3 DNA follows: TGCAGTGCTAGTTTTCCTCGGCGGACCACTAGCACAGATACGCAGTATTTT. It codes for CSASFPRRTTSTDTQYF.

This clonotype was recorded a few times. The chain uses TRBV29-1 and TRBJ1-6, with 7 bases that match TRBD1. Per germline, CDR1 SQVTM and CDR2 ANQGSEA. The CDR3 contains 14 residues. Unmatched junction bases numbered 10, after V lost 7 bases and J lost 7 bases. CDR3 sequence (DNA): TGCAGCGCCCGAGGGGGACAGAGCAATTCACCCCTCCACTTT. This encodes CSARGGQSNSPLHF. Full variable domain (outside the CDR3, taken from reference TRBV29-1 and TRBJ1-6): SAVISQKPSRDICQRGTSLTIQCQVDSQVTMMFWYRQQPGQSLTLIATANQGSEATYESGFVIDKFPISRPNLTFSTLTVSNMSPEDSSIYLCSARGGQSNSPLHFGNGTRLTVT.

V and J are TRBV2 and TRBJ2-1, with 12 bases identical to TRBD1. Germline trimming cut 6 bases from V and 8 bases from J; bases unmatched to any gene: 8. The CDR3 extends over 15 amino acids. The germline V gene has CDR1 SNHLY and CDR2 FYNNEI. For the CDR3, the DNA is TGTGCCAGCAGGAGGGGACAGGGGGCATTGGATGAGCAGTTCTTC. Translating gives CASRRGQGALDEQFF.

The chain is built from TRBV6-2 or TRBV6-3 and TRBJ1-4; D gene unclear. The CDR3 is made up of 15 amino acids. The germline V gene has CDR1 MNHEY and CDR2 SVGEGT. Trimming cost V 2 bases and J 4 bases, with 11 bases left between them. The CDR3 nucleotides are TGTGCCAGCAGTTACCGCCAGGACTTTAATGAAAAACTGTTTTTT. Amino acids: CASSYRQDFNEKLFF.

J is TRBJ1-2 and V is TRBV28, with 8 bases aligning to TRBD1. CDR3 size: 16 residues. In germline, CDR1 is MDHEN, CDR2 SYDVKM. The V and J ends lost 8 bases and 4 bases, in that order; junction bases with no gene match: 15. CDR3 nucleotides: TGTGCCAGCGACCCGGGCAGGGGGCTTCTCCTCTATGGCTACACCTTC. This gives the protein CASDPGRGLLLYGYTF.

The chain recombines TRBV7-9 with TRBJ2-3; 7 nucleotides agree with TRBD2. The ends lost 5 bases at V and 4 bases at J; junction bases unmatched: 6. The CDR3 sequence is 14 residues long. Germline V gene lookup returns CDR1 SEHNR and CDR2 FQNEAQ (reference sequence). In nucleotides, the CDR3 is TGTGCCAGCAGCCAAGCGGGATTCCCAGATACGCAGTATTTT. This translates into CASSQAGFPDTQYF.

This clonotype came up a few times. V is TRBV20-1 and J is TRBJ2-5; D not certain. The germline V gene encodes CDR1 DFQATT and CDR2 SNEGSKA (reference sequence). Trimming took 0 bases from V and 5 from J, leaving 13 bases between them. This CDR3 region has 14 residues. CDR3 in DNA: TGCAGTGCTAGAGATCAAAACCAGTTGGAGACCCAGTACTTC. This sequence encodes CSARDQNQLETQYF.

The chain recombines TRBV20-1 with TRBJ2-3; 14 nucleotides line up with TRBD2. V was clipped by 4 bases and J by 4 bases; unmatched bases: 4. Germline values: CDR1 DFQATT, CDR2 SNEGSKA (reference sequence). CDR3 size: 15 residues. In DNA, the CDR3 is TGCAGTGCTACCAGGACTAGCGGGAGGTCAGATACGCAGTATTTT. Translating gives CSATRTSGRSDTQYF.

CDR3 region: CASSVDRGRNGYTF. DNA of the CDR3: TGCGCCAGCAGCGTGGACAGGGGGCGGAATGGCTACACCTTC. The chain combines TRBV5-1 with TRBJ1-2, with 11 bases lining up with TRBD1. Per the germline V gene, CDR1 is SGHRS and CDR2 is YFSETQ. V shed 4 bases, J shed 6 bases, and the junction held 5 bases outside the gene matches. This CDR3 has 14 residues.

This clonotype was seen a handful of times. This sequence joins TRBV6-2 or TRBV6-3 and TRBJ2-5, with TRBD2 matching 13 bases. CDR1 MNHEY and CDR2 SVGEGT come from the germline V gene. The junction had 19 bases not matched to a gene; V was cut back by 6 bases and J by 9 bases. The CDR3 has 18 amino acids. CDR3 in amino acids: CASRDTAPLAGGSGAQYF. In nucleotides, the CDR3 is TGTGCCAGCAGGGATACGGCCCCACTAGCGGGAGGGTCCGGGGCCCAGTACTTC.

The chain carries TRBV18 and TRBJ1-2, with unresolved D. CDR3 size: 12 residues. The V end lost 0 bases, the J end lost 7 bases, and 6 bases lay between the germline ends. Germline V gene data show CDR1 as KGHSH and CDR2 as LQKENI. The CDR3 loop reads CASSPPVSGYTF. CDR3 sequence (DNA): TGTGCCAGCTCACCACCGGTCAGTGGCTACACCTTC.

This clonotype occurred a few times. The rearrangement uses TRBV20-1 and TRBJ2-5; D perhaps matches TRBD1 (6 bases). V was pared by 3 bases and J by 0 bases, with 11 bases between. There are 14 residues in the CDR3. CDR1 DFQATT and CDR2 SNEGSKA come from the germline V gene (reference sequence). The CDR3 sequence: CSARDQGYQETQYF. Here the CDR3 DNA reads TGCAGTGCTAGGGATCAGGGGTACCAAGAGACCCAGTACTTC.

In this sample, this clonotype turned up many times. The gene calls are TRBV4-3 and TRBJ1-1; possibly TRBD1 for D (6 bases). CDR1 LGHNA and CDR2 YSLEER come from the germline V gene. The CDR3 is 13 amino acids. V lost 4 bases and J 3 bases, leaving 9 bases between the germline ends. In nucleotides, the CDR3 is TGCGCCAGCAGCCGGGGGGCCCACACTGAAGCTTTCTTT. This codes for CASSRGAHTEAFF.

This clonotype was counted ten times or more. The rearrangement links TRBV5-1 to TRBJ2-7, with D perhaps matching TRBD2 (7 bases). CDR1 is SGHRS, CDR2 YFSETQ, per germline. Trimming left V 4 bases short and J 0 bases short, with 17 bases between. This CDR3 has 16 amino acids. CDR3 DNA sequence: TGCGCCAGCAGCAGGGGGGGCAGCGCGACCTCCTACGAGCAGTACTTC. Its protein product is CASSRGGSATSYEQYF.

This clonotype was counted only a few times. The V gene is TRBV7-9, the J gene TRBJ2-5; tentative D call: TRBD2 (5 bases). The V gene lost 2 bases and the J gene lost 7 bases, with 11 bases spanning the gap. This CDR3 contains 13 residues. Germline V gene lookup returns CDR1 SEHNR and CDR2 FQNEAQ (reference sequence). The CDR3 DNA follows: TGTGCCAGCAGCTTACGGACCCGGGGGACCCAGTACTTC. The encoded protein is CASSLRTRGTQYF. The entire variable domain, with the rest obtained from reference TRBV7-9 and TRBJ2-5, is as follows: DTGVSQNPRHKITKRGQNVTFRCDPISEHNRLYWYRQTLGQGPEFLTYFQNEAQLEKSRLLSDRFSAERPKGSFSTLEIQRTEQGDSAMYLCASSLRTRGTQYFGPGTRLLVL.

This clonotype was seen more than once but under ten times. The rearrangement links TRBV7-2 to TRBJ2-1; TRBD2 agrees at 12 bases. The CDR3 sequence is 16 residues long. Germline V gives CDR1 SGHTA, CDR2 FQGNSA. Trimming at V came to 5 bases and at J to 9 bases, leaving 11 bases not matched to a gene. The CDR3 bases are TGTGCCAGCAGCCCCTATCCTAGCGGGAGGGCCTCTGAGCAGTTCTTC. Translating it yields CASSPYPSGRASEQFF.

The chain uses TRBV5-1 and TRBJ2-1, with 7 bases lining up with TRBD2. The CDR3 is 16 amino acids. V gave up 0 bases and J gave up 9 bases; unmatched junction bases: 12. The germline V gene has CDR1 SGHRS and CDR2 YFSETQ. CDR3 residues: CASSLEFGLGFGEQFF. The CDR3, as DNA: TGCGCCAGCAGCTTGGAGTTTGGACTAGGGTTCGGTGAGCAGTTCTTC.

In its sample, this clonotype was seen many times. The J gene is TRBJ2-1, the V gene TRBV12-3 or TRBV12-4; a possible D gene is TRBD1 (5 bases). V was pared by 6 bases and J by 4 bases, with 10 bases between. The CDR3 runs 13 residues. The CDR3 is CASSYDSYNEQFF. CDR3 in DNA: TGTGCCAGCAGCTACGACAGTTACAATGAGCAGTTCTTC.

This clonotype occurred a few times. This sequence joins TRBV21-1 and TRBJ2-7; TRBD1 is the table's D call, not checked against the DNA. TRBV21-1 is a pseudogene. This CDR3 is 15 amino acids long. CDR3 coding DNA: TGTGCCAGCAGGAACAGGGAGAATTCGGCCTACGAGCAGTACTTC. This translates into CASRNRENSAYEQYF.

The chain uses TRBV4-2 and TRBJ2-5; TRBD1 matches 9 bases. Germline V lookup: CDR1 LGHNA, CDR2 YNFKEQ. V lost 3 bases, J lost 5 bases, and 13 bases stayed unmatched. The CDR3 has 17 amino acids. The CDR3 region is CASSQTIKDRGRETQYF. Written as DNA, the CDR3 is TGTGCCAGCAGCCAGACAATAAAGGACAGGGGCCGGGAGACCCAGTACTTC.

This clonotype was found a few times. The genes are TRBV28 and TRBJ1-1; D uncertain. The CDR3 spans 14 residues. V shed 7 bases and J shed 0 bases, with 12 bases lying between them. Germline loops: CDR1 MDHEN, CDR2 SYDVKM. The chain's CDR3 is CASIGNPMNTEAFF. In nucleotides, the CDR3 is TGTGCCAGCATCGGCAACCCAATGAACACTGAAGCTTTCTTT.